The sequence of this TCR beta chain was determined in a study of Graves' ophthalmopathy and Graves' hyperthyroidism. Transcripts of RNA were the source for amplifying TCR beta CDR3 regions. The workflow started with a first-round RT-PCR run with HTBI primers and then moved on to a second-round multiplex PCR. TCRdb re-called the multiplex PCR reads through MiXCR, storing one row per CDR3 protein. The repertoire holds roughly 170,000 distinct CDR3 sequences, roughly 36% seen once, with over 7% in the top ten. Many counts were recorded for this clonotype. Orbital computed tomography, together with clinical symptoms, serum thyroxine, TRAb and thyroid ultrasound, was used for diagnosis. Sample: peripheral blood. The sequence was collected from a man aged 25-45 years with Graves' ophthalmopathy.

CDR3 in amino acids: CASSYGGKNTEAFF. The CDR3 coding sequence is TGTGCCAGCAGTTATGGGGGGAAGAACACTGAAGCTTTCTTT. This chain connects TRBV12-3 or TRBV12-4 to TRBJ1-1, with D maybe TRBD1 (5 bases). The CDR3 sequence is 14 residues long. The V gene lost 4 bases and the J gene lost 1 base, with 10 bases spanning the gap.